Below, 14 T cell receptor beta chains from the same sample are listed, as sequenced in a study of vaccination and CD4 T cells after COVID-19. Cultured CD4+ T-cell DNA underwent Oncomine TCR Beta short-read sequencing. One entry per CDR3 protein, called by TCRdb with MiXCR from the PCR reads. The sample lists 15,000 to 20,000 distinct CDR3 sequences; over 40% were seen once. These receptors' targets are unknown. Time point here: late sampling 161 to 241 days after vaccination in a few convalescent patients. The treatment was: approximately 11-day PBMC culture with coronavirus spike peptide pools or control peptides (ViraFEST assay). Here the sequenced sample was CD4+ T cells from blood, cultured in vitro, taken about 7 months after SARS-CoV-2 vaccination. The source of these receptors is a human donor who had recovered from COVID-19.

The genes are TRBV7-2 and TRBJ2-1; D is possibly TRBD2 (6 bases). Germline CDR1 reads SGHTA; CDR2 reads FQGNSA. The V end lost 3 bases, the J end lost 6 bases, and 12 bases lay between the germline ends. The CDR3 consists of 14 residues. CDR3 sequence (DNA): TGTGCCAGCAGCTTCGGGACTTTGATCAATGAGCAGTTCTTC. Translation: CASSFGTLINEQFF.

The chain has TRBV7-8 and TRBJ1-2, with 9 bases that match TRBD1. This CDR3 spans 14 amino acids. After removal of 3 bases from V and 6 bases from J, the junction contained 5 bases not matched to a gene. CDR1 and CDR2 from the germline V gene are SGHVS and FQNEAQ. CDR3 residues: CASSLDRGGHGYTF. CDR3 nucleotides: TGTGCCAGCAGCTTGGACAGGGGAGGGCATGGCTACACCTTC.

This CDR3 reads CASSSWTAYNEQFF. As DNA, the CDR3 is TGTGCCAGCAGCTCCTGGACTGCGTACAATGAGCAGTTCTTC. The genes are TRBV7-6 and TRBJ2-1; D may be TRBD2 (5 bases). Trimming removed 4 bases from V and 4 bases from J, with 11 bases in between. Germline lookup yields CDR1 SGHVS and CDR2 FNYEAQ. The CDR3 sequence is 14 residues long. Complete variable domain (other parts from reference TRBV7-6 and TRBJ2-1): GAGVSQSPRYKVTKRGQDVALRCDPISGHVSLYWYRQALGQGPEFLTYFNYEAQQDKSGLPNDRFSAERPEGSISTLTIQRTEQRDSAMYRCASSSWTAYNEQFFGPGTRLTVL.

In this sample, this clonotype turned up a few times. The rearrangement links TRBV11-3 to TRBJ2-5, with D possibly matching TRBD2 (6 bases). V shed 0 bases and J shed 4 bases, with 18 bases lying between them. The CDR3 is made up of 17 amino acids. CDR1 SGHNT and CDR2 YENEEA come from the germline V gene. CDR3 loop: CASSLDRGRESSETQYF. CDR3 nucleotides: TGTGCCAGCAGCTTAGATCGGGGACGGGAGTCTTCAGAGACCCAGTACTTC.

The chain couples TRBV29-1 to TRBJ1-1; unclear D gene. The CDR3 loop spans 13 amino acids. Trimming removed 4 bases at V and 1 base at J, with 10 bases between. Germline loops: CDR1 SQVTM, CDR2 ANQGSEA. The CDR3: CSVAIQENTEAFF. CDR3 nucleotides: TGCAGCGTTGCGATTCAGGAGAACACTGAAGCTTTCTTT.

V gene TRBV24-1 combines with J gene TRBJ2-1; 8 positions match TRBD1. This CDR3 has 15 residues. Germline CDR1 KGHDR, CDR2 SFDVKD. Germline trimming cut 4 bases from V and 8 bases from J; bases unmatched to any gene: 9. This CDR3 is CATSDNRGKGDEQFF. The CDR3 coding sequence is TGTGCCACCAGTGACAACAGGGGGAAAGGCGATGAGCAGTTCTTC.

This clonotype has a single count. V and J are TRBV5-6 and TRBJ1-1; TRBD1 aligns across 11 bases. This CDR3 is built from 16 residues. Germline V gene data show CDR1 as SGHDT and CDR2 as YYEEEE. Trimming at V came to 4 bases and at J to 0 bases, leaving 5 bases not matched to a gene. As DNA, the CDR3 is TGTGCCAGCAGCATGGACAGGGGGCGCATGAACACTGAAGCTTTCTTT. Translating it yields CASSMDRGRMNTEAFF. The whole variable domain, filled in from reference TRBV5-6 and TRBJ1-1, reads DAGVTQSPTHLIKTRGQQVTLRCSPKSGHDTVSWYQQALGQGPQFIFQYYEEEERQRGNFPDRFSGHQFPNYSSELNVNALLLGDSALYLCASSMDRGRMNTEAFFGQGTRLTVV.

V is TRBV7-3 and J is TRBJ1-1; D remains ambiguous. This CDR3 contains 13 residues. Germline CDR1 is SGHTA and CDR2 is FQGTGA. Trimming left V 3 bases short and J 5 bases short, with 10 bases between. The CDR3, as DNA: TGTGCCAGCAGCTTTCTGACCGAGACTGAAGCTTTCTTT. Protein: CASSFLTETEAFF.

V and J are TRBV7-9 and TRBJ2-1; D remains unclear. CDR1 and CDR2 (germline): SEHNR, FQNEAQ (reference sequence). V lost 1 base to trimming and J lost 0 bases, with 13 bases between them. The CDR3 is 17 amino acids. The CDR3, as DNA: TGTGCCAGCAGCTTAGATTTTGGGTGGAGCTCCTACAATGAGCAGTTCTTC. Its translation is CASSLDFGWSSYNEQFF.

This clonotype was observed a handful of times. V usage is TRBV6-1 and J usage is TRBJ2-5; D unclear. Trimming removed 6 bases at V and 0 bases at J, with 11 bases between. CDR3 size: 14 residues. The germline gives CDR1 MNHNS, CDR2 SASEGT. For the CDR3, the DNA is TGTGCCAGCAGAACGGACGGTTACCAAGAGACCCAGTACTTC. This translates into CASRTDGYQETQYF.

CDR3 in DNA: TGTGCCAGCAGTTGGGGATACGATCGGACTATCCAAGAGACCCAGTACTTC. Amino acid sequence: CASSWGYDRTIQETQYF. This sequence joins TRBV6-2 or TRBV6-3 and TRBJ2-5, with a possible D match to TRBD2 (6 bases). Germline V gives CDR1 MNHEY, CDR2 SVGEGT. The CDR3 is made up of 17 amino acids. V lost 4 bases and J 1 base, leaving 19 bases between the germline ends.

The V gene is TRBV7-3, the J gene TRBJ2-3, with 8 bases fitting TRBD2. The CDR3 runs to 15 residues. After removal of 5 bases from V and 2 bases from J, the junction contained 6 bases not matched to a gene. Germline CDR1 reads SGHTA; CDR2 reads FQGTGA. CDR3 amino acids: CASSRRGGNTDTQYF. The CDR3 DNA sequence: TGTGCCAGCAGCCGACGGGGGGGTAACACAGATACGCAGTATTTT.

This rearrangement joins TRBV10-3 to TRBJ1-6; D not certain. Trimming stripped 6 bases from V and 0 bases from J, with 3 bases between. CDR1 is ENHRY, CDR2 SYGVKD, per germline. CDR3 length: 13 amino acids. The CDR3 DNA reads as TGTGCCATCAGAAGCTCCTATAATTCACCCCTCCACTTT. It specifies CAIRSSYNSPLHF.

CDR3 in amino acids: CASGATHGPDTQYF. Written as DNA, the CDR3 is TGTGCCAGCGGAGCTACACATGGTCCGGATACGCAGTATTTT. V and J are TRBV7-9 and TRBJ2-3; D unclear. This CDR3 is 14 amino acids long. The germline V and J ends were trimmed by 8 bases and 6 bases, with 18 bases remaining between them. Germline V gene data show CDR1 as SEHNR and CDR2 as FQNEAQ (reference sequence).